This T cell receptor beta chain was captured by sequencing in a study of blood T cell repertoires in COVID-19. Looking at the study overall: T cells, B-cell-depleted T cells, or PBMCs supplied cDNA or gDNA.

The CDR3 has 15 residues. Germline lookup yields CDR1 SGDLS and CDR2 YYNGEE. V was shortened by 0 bases and J by 3 bases, with 11 bases between the two germline ends. Assay: immunoSEQ multiplex PCR; the TCRdb copy retains only in-frame clones and omits some. The sample has about 160,000 clones, more than 65% seen once. Participants came from fewer than 25 US areas, aged roughly 18 to 90 years. Membership in each cohort depended on participant-reported clinical history. The TCR was taken from a middle-aged woman with acute COVID-19. The chain joins TRBV9 to TRBJ2-3, with a possible D match to TRBD2 (6 bases). Sequencing was performed on PBMCs or T cells enriched from blood (not recorded which). CDR3 protein: CASSVVEGRTDTQYF. CDR3 DNA: TGTGCCAGCAGCGTAGTGGAAGGGAGGACAGATACGCAGTATTTT.